These 24 T cell receptor beta chains were sequenced from one sample in a study of response to subunit inactivated influenza vaccine (dated by TCRdb to about 2018). The library was generated by RT-PCR. The run used an Illumina HiSeq 2500. The public reads were reprocessed in TCRdb via fastp at Q25 and MiXCR, keeping in-frame beta chains. Merged by CDR3 protein, the rows form single entries marked with the most common genes and DNA. In this sample the table shows roughly 780,000 distinct CDR3 sequences, under 20% of which occur a single time. The biggest ten clones account for approximately 11% of the sample. The sample was PBMCs from blood, taken 5 days after vaccination. The receptors derive from a man aged 50 or older who received an inactivated influenza vaccine. Donor details come from another sample of the same person, matched by shared clones.

Ten or more counts support this clonotype. The J gene is TRBJ2-7, the V gene TRBV5-1; a weak D match, TRBD2 (7 bases). This CDR3 is built from 18 residues. Trimming removed 3 bases at V and 2 bases at J, with 24 bases between. Germline loops: CDR1 SGHRS, CDR2 YFSETQ. The CDR3 loop is CASSSHPLVGGPTYEQYF. As DNA, the CDR3 is TGCGCCAGCAGCTCCCACCCCCTCGTCGGGGGGCCTACCTACGAGCAGTACTTC.

This clonotype was recorded many times. V is TRBV7-7 and J is TRBJ2-1, with D unresolved. CDR3 length equals 13 residues. Trimming cost V 4 bases and J 7 bases, with 11 bases left between them. The germline CDR1 and CDR2 sequences are SSHAT and FNYEAQ (reference sequence). The CDR3 region is CASSSGGWNEQFF. CDR3 DNA: TGTGCCAGCAGCTCCGGTGGGTGGAATGAGCAGTTCTTC.

The J gene is TRBJ2-2, the V gene TRBV4-2; no firm D call. This CDR3 has 13 residues. Trimming removed 0 bases from V and 6 bases from J, with 5 bases in between. Per germline, CDR1 LGHNA and CDR2 YNFKEQ. The CDR3 nucleotides are TGTGCCAGCAGCCAAGAGTCTGCCGGGGAGCTGTTTTTT. Translated: CASSQESAGELFF.

This clonotype was seen only a few times. The chain joins TRBV7-8 to TRBJ2-1; maybe TRBD2 (5 bases). V lost 2 bases and J 5 bases, leaving 19 bases between the germline ends. Germline lookup yields CDR1 SGHVS and CDR2 FQNEAQ. The CDR3 covers 17 residues. The CDR3 DNA sequence: TGTGCCAGCAGCTTACCCGTGGCAGGACGACTAAACAATGAGCAGTTCTTC. It specifies CASSLPVAGRLNNEQFF.

This chain uses TRBV11-2 with TRBJ1-2; 8 bases agree with TRBD1. J lost 7 bases, V lost 1 base, and 8 bases had no gene match. The CDR3 runs 15 residues. The germline V gene has CDR1 SGHAT and CDR2 FQNNGV. The CDR3 DNA reads as TGTGCCAGCAGCTTAGCGTGGACAGGGTATTCTGGCTACACCTTC. Translation: CASSLAWTGYSGYTF.

This clonotype has only a few counts. The chain combines TRBV7-2 with TRBJ2-3; 8 bases line up with TRBD2. The CDR3 spans 15 residues. Trimming cost V 1 base and J 4 bases; bases outside gene matches: 4. Looked up from germline, CDR1 is SGHTA and CDR2 is FQGNSA. CDR3 in amino acids: CASSLGATSADTQYF. The CDR3 DNA follows: TGTGCCAGCAGCTTAGGGGCGACTAGCGCAGATACGCAGTATTTT.

The rearrangement joins TRBV5-6 to TRBJ1-4; no clear D. The CDR3 runs 16 residues. From germline, CDR1 is SGHDT and CDR2 YYEEEE. V lost 0 bases, J lost 0 bases, and 9 bases lay in between. CDR3 loop: CASSLGPPATNEKLFF. CDR3 nucleotides: TGTGCCAGCAGCTTGGGACCACCCGCAACTAATGAAAAACTGTTTTTT.

V usage is TRBV7-2 and J usage is TRBJ2-5; TRBD1 agrees at 9 bases. The CDR3 has 16 residues. CDR1 and CDR2 from the germline V gene are SGHTA and FQGNSA. After removal of 5 bases from V and 5 bases from J, the junction contained 12 bases not matched to a gene. CDR3 loop: CASSPGAGTGYETQYF. For the CDR3, the DNA is TGTGCCAGCAGCCCAGGCGCGGGGACAGGGTATGAGACCCAGTACTTC.

J is TRBJ1-1 and V is TRBV14, with a weak D call TRBD1 (5 bases). V was clipped by 0 bases and J by 6 bases, with 8 bases between them. Germline V gene data show CDR1 as SGHDN and CDR2 as FVKESK. The CDR3 runs to 13 residues. CDR3 in amino acids: CASSQEAGPEAFF. Written as DNA, the CDR3 is TGTGCCAGCAGCCAAGAGGCAGGGCCTGAAGCTTTCTTT.

This clonotype was seen a few times. This rearrangement joins TRBV6-1 to TRBJ2-7; D is ambiguous. This CDR3 has 14 amino acids. In germline, CDR1 is MNHNS, CDR2 SASEGT. V lost 3 bases and J lost 2, with 11 bases in between. CDR3 loop: CASSDTGSTYEQYF. The CDR3 DNA reads TGTGCCAGCAGTGATACCGGATCCACCTACGAGCAGTACTTC.

CDR3 nucleotides: TGTGCTAGTGGTGACAGAGCCTCGGGCGCCGGGGAGCTGTTTTTT. Amino acid sequence: CASGDRASGAGELFF. V usage is TRBV12-5 and J usage is TRBJ2-2; TRBD1 might be the D (5 bases). CDR1 is LGHNT and CDR2 is FRNRAP in the germline V gene. CDR3 size: 15 residues. Trimming took off 5 bases at V and 6 bases at J, with 16 bases between the two ends.

This clonotype was counted only a few times. The chain carries TRBV20-1 and TRBJ2-2; tentative D call: TRBD2 (6 bases). V was pared by 6 bases and J by 4 bases, with 18 bases between. The CDR3 is made up of 15 amino acids. CDR1 and CDR2 (germline): DFQATT, SNEGSKA (reference sequence). The CDR3 region has the DNA TGCAGTGCGCCGGATGTAGCGGTTCCCACCGGGGAGCTGTTTTTT. It translates to CSAPDVAVPTGELFF.

This clonotype was recorded a few times. This chain uses TRBV28 with TRBJ1-2; 11 bases agree with TRBD1. V shed 4 bases and J 5 bases; nucleotides not matched to a gene: 12. The CDR3 runs 17 residues. Germline CDR1 and CDR2: MDHEN and SYDVKM. The DNA for the CDR3 is TGTGCCAGCAGTTCATCTTTGGGGACAGGGGGGAATTATGGCTACACCTTC. Amino acid sequence: CASSSSLGTGGNYGYTF.

This clonotype was observed many times. The chain uses TRBV5-1 and TRBJ2-7; D could derive from TRBD1 or TRBD2 (6 bases each). CDR3 length equals 15 residues. The V end lost 4 bases, the J end lost 5 bases, and 19 bases lay between the germline ends. From germline, CDR1 is SGHRS and CDR2 YFSETQ. The CDR3 DNA follows: TGCGCCAGCAGCACGTTGGGACATCGGAGGGACGAGCAGTACTTC. Its protein product is CASSTLGHRRDEQYF.

This clonotype showed up just a few times. The V and J genes are TRBV6-5 and TRBJ2-2; D is unresolved. The CDR3 is made up of 16 amino acids. Trimming stripped 2 bases from V and 1 base from J, with 11 bases between. The germline CDR1 and CDR2 sequences are MNHEY and SVGAGI. The CDR3 region is CASSYDARLNTGELFF. The CDR3 DNA sequence: TGTGCCAGCAGTTACGACGCCAGGCTGAACACCGGGGAGCTGTTTTTT.

This clonotype was found many times. The chain couples TRBV4-1 to TRBJ1-1, with TRBD1 matching over 7 bases. The germline V gene encodes CDR1 MGHRA and CDR2 YSYEKL. The CDR3 totals 16 residues. Trimming cost V 3 bases and J 1 base; bases outside gene matches: 8. CDR3 in DNA: TGCGCCAGCAGCCAGCCCTTCAGGGGGGAGAACACTGAAGCTTTCTTT. Encoded protein: CASSQPFRGENTEAFF.

The chain has TRBV6-5 and TRBJ1-5; 7 bases fit TRBD1. The CDR3 consists of 17 residues. The J segment lost 4 bases and the V segment lost 0 bases, leaving 9 bases of the junction unmatched. Germline V gives CDR1 MNHEY, CDR2 SVGAGI. CDR3 sequence: CASSYSVSRGFNQPQHF. CDR3 nucleotide sequence: TGTGCCAGCAGTTACTCTGTGTCCAGGGGGTTTAATCAGCCCCAGCATTTT.

CDR3 sequence: CASSLRRVGGGPQETQYF. CDR3 bases: TGTGCCAGCAGCTTACGGCGGGTTGGCGGGGGGCCCCAAGAGACCCAGTACTTC. The chain combines TRBV13 with TRBJ2-5, with TRBD2 matching 8 bases. J gave up 1 base and V 2 bases, and 12 bases lay outside the gene matches. Germline CDR1 reads PRHDT; CDR2 reads FYEKMQ (reference sequence). The CDR3 is 18 amino acids.

This clonotype was seen at least ten times. The rearrangement uses TRBV4-2 and TRBJ2-3, with D uncertain. The CDR3 runs 14 residues. CDR1 and CDR2 from the germline V gene are LGHNA and YNFKEQ. V lost 0 bases to trimming and J lost 1 base, with 5 bases between them. The CDR3 DNA reads as TGTGCCAGCAGCCAAGAGTATGGCACAGATACGCAGTATTTT. It encodes CASSQEYGTDTQYF.

V gene TRBV20-1 combines with J gene TRBJ2-5; TRBD2 matches 7 bases. The CDR3 sequence is 17 residues long. Germline CDR1 reads DFQATT; CDR2 reads SNEGSKA (reference sequence). With V trimmed by 5 bases and J by 0 bases, 15 bases remained unmatched. CDR3 sequence (DNA): TGCAGTGCTCATCCTTTGGCCCGGGACTACAACCAAGAGACCCAGTACTTC. It is translated as CSAHPLARDYNQETQYF.

This clonotype was seen a handful of times. The chain recombines TRBV7-2 with TRBJ2-2; TRBD2 matches 11 bases. The CDR3 length is 17 residues. Trimming at V came to 1 base and at J to 7 bases, leaving 8 bases not matched to a gene. Germline CDR1 reads SGHTA; CDR2 reads FQGNSA. The CDR3 DNA follows: TGTGCCAGCAGCTTAGTAATAACTAGCGGGAGAGTCGGGGAGCTGTTTTTT. It translates to CASSLVITSGRVGELFF.

The rearrangement links TRBV6-2 or TRBV6-3 to TRBJ1-1; no reliable D call. CDR3 length equals 16 residues. In germline, CDR1 is MNHEY, CDR2 SVGEGT. Trimming took 2 bases from V and 3 from J, leaving 16 bases between them. DNA for the CDR3: TGTGCCAGCAGTTACCGCCTGACTGTCCGTGACACTGAAGCTTTCTTT. Translating it yields CASSYRLTVRDTEAFF.

In its sample, this clonotype was seen a few times. V usage is TRBV7-8 and J usage is TRBJ2-7; D unresolved. CDR1 and CDR2 from the germline V gene are SGHVS and FQNEAQ. The CDR3 runs to 16 residues. Trimming pared 5 bases from V and 2 bases from J, leaving 19 bases between. The CDR3 DNA follows: TGTGCCAGCAGCAACCGCCGAGGCCAGGAGACCTACGAGCAGTACTTC. Amino acid sequence: CASSNRRGQETYEQYF. Full variable domain (rest looked up from reference TRBV7-8 and TRBJ2-7): GAGVSQSPRYKVAKRGQDVALRCDPISGHVSLFWYQQALGQGPEFLTYFQNEAQLDKSGLPSDRFFAERPEGSVSTLKIQRTQQEDSAVYLCASSNRRGQETYEQYFGPGTRLTVT.

The V gene is TRBV29-1, the J gene TRBJ2-7; perhaps D is TRBD1 or TRBD2 (5 bases each). This CDR3 is 13 amino acids long. CDR1 SQVTM and CDR2 ANQGSEA come from the germline V gene. The chain's CDR3 is CTATGTESYEQYF. CDR3 in DNA: TGCACCGCAACCGGGACGGAGTCCTACGAGCAGTACTTC.